This note documents a single T cell receptor beta chain sequence. These data originate in a study of shared clonotypes between healthy human individuals. Sequencing was performed on unsorted PBMC DNA using ten immunoSEQ deep assay plates. Only in-frame clones appear in the TCRdb table, and some are missing; sequencing was by immunoSEQ multiplex PCR. The top ten hold around 13% of the sample, which has fewer than 550,000 clones, around 79% seen once. This CDR3 contains 15 residues. The V gene's germline CDR1 is SGHAT and CDR2 FQDESV (reference sequence). V was clipped by 1 base and J by 4 bases, with 11 bases between them.

The source is a woman in her thirties or forties in good health. Some clones in this sample may be carry-over from other donors' samples. The chain combines TRBV11-1 with TRBJ2-1; D might be TRBD2 (6 bases). The sequenced material came from PBMCs. In nucleotides, the CDR3 is TGTGCCAGCAGCTTAGAACTAGCCGAGTACAATGAGCAGTTCTTC. This encodes CASSLELAEYNEQFF.